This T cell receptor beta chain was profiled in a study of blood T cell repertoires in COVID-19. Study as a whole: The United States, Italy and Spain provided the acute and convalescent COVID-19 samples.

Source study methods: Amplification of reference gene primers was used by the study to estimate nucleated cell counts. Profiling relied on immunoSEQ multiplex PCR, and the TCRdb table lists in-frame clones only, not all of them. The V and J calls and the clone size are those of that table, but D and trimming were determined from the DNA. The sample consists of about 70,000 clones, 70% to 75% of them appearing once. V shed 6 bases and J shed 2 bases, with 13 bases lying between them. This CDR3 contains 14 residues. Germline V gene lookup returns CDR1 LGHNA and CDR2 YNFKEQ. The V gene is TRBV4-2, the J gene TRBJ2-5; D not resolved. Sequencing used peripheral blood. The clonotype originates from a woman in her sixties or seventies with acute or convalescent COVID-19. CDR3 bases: TGTGCCAGCAGGAAGAGCGCAGCTCAAGAGACCCAGTACTTC. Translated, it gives CASRKSAAQETQYF.